This note documents a single T cell receptor (beta chain) sequence. The source of the sample is a study of T cells in Graves' hyperthyroidism and ophthalmopathy. Study information: Peripheral blood was obtained at initial diagnosis, preceding any treatment.

RNA transcripts served as the template for amplifying TCR beta CDR3 regions. The HTBI primer set served for first-round RT-PCR of the TCR CDR3. One entry per CDR3 protein, called by TCRdb with MiXCR from the multiplex PCR reads. This repertoire shows 350,000 or so distinct CDR3 sequences, less than 20% found once; its top ten account for 15% to 18%. Patients with ophthalmopathy all had a Clinical Activity Score of at least 3, a NOSPECS grade of at least 4 and duration under 3 months. Those patients with uncontrolled infection, other autoimmune disease, pregnancy or lactation were excluded. Diagnostic decisions used clinical symptoms, serum thyroxine and TRAb, thyroid ultrasound and orbital computed tomography. CDR3 length: 14 amino acids. The V segment lost 2 bases and the J segment 4 bases; nucleotides outside the gene matches: 5. Germline V CDR1 and CDR2: MNHEY, SVGEGT.

This TCR derives from a woman in her 40s with Graves' ophthalmopathy. Sequenced material: blood. The V gene is TRBV6-2 or TRBV6-3, the J gene TRBJ2-7; TRBD1 matches 7 bases. CDR3 in amino acids: CASSYGGQKYEQYF. Written as DNA, the CDR3 is TGTGCCAGCAGTTACGGGGGACAGAAATACGAGCAGTACTTC.